A selection of T cell receptor beta chains follows, all from one sample in a study of blood T cell repertoires in COVID-19. Measured with immunoSEQ multiplex PCR; TCRdb has only the in-frame clones, and not every one. The table records about 180,000 clones, about 81% of them present only once. Sequenced material: peripheral blood. These receptors came from an elderly woman with COVID-19, enrolled during active disease. CDR3s include the opening cysteine and the closing phenylalanine or tryptophan. The D gene is left open where the match is weak. Clone size is shown for a subset of rows, as once, few, many or a class of expanded clone.

v_gene	abundance	d_gene	j_gene	CDR3nt	CDR3aa
TRBV6-6	few	.	TRBJ2-2	TGTGCCAGCAGTTCCAGGGGCCCCAACACCGGGGAGCTGTTTTTT	CASSSRGPNTGELFF
TRBV7-9	.	.	TRBJ2-7	TGTGCCAGCAGCTTAGGGACAGAGATTCCGTACTTC	CASSLGTEIPYF
TRBV30	.	.	TRBJ1-1	TGTGCCTGTTCAATCCGTCGACCCCAGGGGAGAGCTTTCTTT	CACSIRRPQGRAFF
TRBV20-1	few	.	TRBJ2-1	TGCAGTGCTAGTGGGGCTTTTCGTGGCTCCTACAATGAGCAGTTCTTC	CSASGAFRGSYNEQFF
TRBV4-2	.	TRBD1	TRBJ2-7	TGTGCCAGCAGCCAAGTCCGGGACAGTTCCTACGAGCAGTACTTC	CASSQVRDSSYEQYF
TRBV6-5	.	TRBD1	TRBJ1-6	TGTGCCAGCAGTCGCAACGGACAGGGAAATTCACCCCTCCACTTT	CASSRNGQGNSPLHF
TRBV4-2	once	TRBD1	TRBJ2-2	TGTGCCACCGCGCCCGGGACAGGGAACACCGGGGAGCTGTTTTTT	CATAPGTGNTGELFF
TRBV4-3	few	TRBD1	TRBJ1-6	TGCGCCAGCAGCCTGGACAGGAATAATTCACCCCTCCACTTT	CASSLDRNNSPLHF
TRBV9	.	TRBD2	TRBJ2-3	TGTGCCAGCAGCGTCGTAGCGGGAGACACAGATACGCAGTATTTT	CASSVVAGDTDTQYF
TRBV19	.	TRBD2	TRBJ2-1	TGTGCCAGTAGTACCCATAGCGGGAGGGCCTTCTACAATGAGCAGTTCTTC	CASSTHSGRAFYNEQFF
TRBV2	.	.	TRBJ2-1	TGTGCCATATTATGGACTAACCCCAACAATGAGCAGTTCTTC	CAILWTNPNNEQFF
TRBV2	large	.	TRBJ2-7	TGTGCCAGCAGACCCTTAGGAACAGGGTCTGGAGAGCAGTACTTC	CASRPLGTGSGEQYF
TRBV5-1	.	.	TRBJ2-5	TGCGCCAGCAGCGCCCTGGGTCAGGGAGAGACCCAGTACTTC	CASSALGQGETQYF
TRBV29-1	.	TRBD1	TRBJ2-1	TGCAGCTCCTTTACACCGGGACAGGGACGTGAGCAGTTCTTC	CSSFTPGQGREQFF
TRBV2	.	.	TRBJ1-2	TGTGCCAGCAGTGAACAGGGAAGGGCTGGCTACACCTTC	CASSEQGRAGYTF
TRBV3-1/TRBV3-2	.	TRBD1	TRBJ2-2	TGTGCCAGCAGCCAGCTACAGGGGTACACCGGGGAGCTGTTTTTT	CASSQLQGYTGELFF
TRBV3-1/TRBV3-2	.	TRBD2	TRBJ2-5	TGTGCCAGCACCAAAGCGGGGGGAGGGGAGACCCAGTACTTC	CASTKAGGGETQYF
TRBV7-9	.	TRBD2	TRBJ2-1	TGTGCCAGCAGCAAGACTAGCGGGAGTTCCAATGAGCAGTTCTTC	CASSKTSGSSNEQFF
TRBV24-1	once	.	TRBJ1-5	TGTGCCACCAGTGGCAGGGACAATCAGCCCCAGCATTTT	CATSGRDNQPQHF
TRBV6-2/TRBV6-3	.	.	TRBJ2-3	TGTGCCAGCAGTATAAGCGGTAATACGCAGTATTTT	CASSISGNTQYF
TRBV5-4	once	TRBD1	TRBJ1-6	TGTGCCAGCAGCCCCGGACAGGATTCACCCCTCCACTTT	CASSPGQDSPLHF
TRBV3-1/TRBV3-2	.	.	TRBJ1-3	TGTGCCAGCAGCCAAGAACTGGGGAGCTCTGGAAACACCATATATTTT	CASSQELGSSGNTIYF
TRBV6-5	once	TRBD1	TRBJ2-7	TGTGCCAGCAGATCGGACAGGGGATTCTACGAGCAGTACTTC	CASRSDRGFYEQYF
TRBV11-3	.	.	TRBJ1-3	TGTGCCAGCAGCTTAGCAGGACAGCCCGGAAACACCATATATTTT	CASSLAGQPGNTIYF
TRBV5-1	.	TRBD1	TRBJ2-7	TGCGCCAGCAGCTTCGGGACAGGGGGGATAGAGCAGTACTTC	CASSFGTGGIEQYF
TRBV2	.	.	TRBJ1-4	TGTGCCAGCAGTGTGGTTGGCACCACTAATGAAAAACTGTTTTTT	CASSVVGTTNEKLFF
TRBV23-1	.	TRBD1	TRBJ2-7	TGCGCCAGCAGTCAATCTGGACAGGCGGTCTCCTACGAGCAGTACTTC	CASSQSGQAVSYEQYF
TRBV7-8	.	.	TRBJ2-3	TGTGCCAGCAGCTTAGCCGGCGGGGAGAGCACAGATACGCAGTATTTT	CASSLAGGESTDTQYF
TRBV11-2	.	.	TRBJ2-7	TGTGCCAGCAGCTTAGATCTCCAGGGGTACAACGAGCAGTACTTC	CASSLDLQGYNEQYF
TRBV29-1	.	TRBD2	TRBJ2-1	TGCAGCGTCTCTCCTCCAGCGGGAGGCCACAATGAGCAGTTCTTC	CSVSPPAGGHNEQFF
TRBV18	.	.	TRBJ1-5	TGTGCCAGCTCAGGACAGTCCAATCAGCCCCAGCATTTT	CASSGQSNQPQHF
TRBV9	.	TRBD2	TRBJ2-3	TGTGCCAGCAGCGTAAGTGCGGGGGGAGATACGCAGTATTTT	CASSVSAGGDTQYF
TRBV6-1	.	.	TRBJ1-1	TGTGCCAGCAGTGAATGGGGCAGGGGTAACACTGAAGCTTTCTTT	CASSEWGRGNTEAFF
TRBV10-3	few	TRBD1	TRBJ1-1	TGTGCCACCTGGGACAGGGGGCAGGGGGACACTGAAGCTTTCTTT	CATWDRGQGDTEAFF
TRBV2	.	TRBD1	TRBJ1-2	TGTGCCAGCAGGAAGCAGGGGGCAAGTAGTGGCTACACCTTC	CASRKQGASSGYTF
TRBV7-3	.	.	TRBJ1-1	TGTGCCAGCAGCTTCACAGAAGGCACTGAAGCTTTCTTT	CASSFTEGTEAFF
TRBV4-1	.	.	TRBJ1-2	TGCGCCAGCAGCCAAGAAGTCCCTGGGGGGATTCCACGGGGGGATGGCTACACCTTC	CASSQEVPGGIPRGDGYTF
TRBV28	.	TRBD1	TRBJ2-7	TGTGCCATCCTAAGGGACAGACTCACCGGGGAGCAGTACTTC	CAILRDRLTGEQYF
TRBV27	.	.	TRBJ1-1	TGTGCCAGCAGACCTCCCCGACAAAAACTCGACACTGAAGCTTTCTTT	CASRPPRQKLDTEAFF
TRBV10-3	.	.	TRBJ1-5	TGTGCCATCAGTGAAGACGAGGCGGGTCGACAGCCCCAGCATTTT	CAISEDEAGRQPQHF
TRBV3-1/TRBV3-2	.	TRBD1	TRBJ2-2	TGTGCCAGCAGCCAAATGGGGACAGGGAGTATGACCGGGGAGCTGTTTTTT	CASSQMGTGSMTGELFF